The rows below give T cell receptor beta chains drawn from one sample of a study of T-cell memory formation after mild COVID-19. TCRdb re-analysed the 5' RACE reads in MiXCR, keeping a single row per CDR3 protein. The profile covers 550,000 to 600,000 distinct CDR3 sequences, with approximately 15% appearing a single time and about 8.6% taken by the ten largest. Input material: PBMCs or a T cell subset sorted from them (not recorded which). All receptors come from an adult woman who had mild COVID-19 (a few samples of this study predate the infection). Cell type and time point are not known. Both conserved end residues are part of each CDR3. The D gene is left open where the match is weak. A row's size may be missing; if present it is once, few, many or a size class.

DNA: TGTGCCAGCAGCTTGGGACTAGCGGGAGGGCGAAGCACAGATACGCAGTATTTT; CDR3: CASSLGLAGGRSTDTQYF; J: TRBJ2-3; size: few; V: TRBV5-5; D: TRBD2
DNA: TGCAGTGCTCTACCCCGGGACAAACCCTCCTACGAGCAGTACTTC; CDR3: CSALPRDKPSYEQYF; J: TRBJ2-7; size: -; V: TRBV20-1; D: -
DNA: TGCGCCAGCAGCAGCCTCGGGGCGCGTAATTCACCCCTCCACTTT; CDR3: CASSSLGARNSPLHF; J: TRBJ1-6; size: few; V: TRBV5-1; D: -
DNA: TGTGCCAGCAGCTTGGGACAGGGGATACAAGAGACCCAGTACTTC; CDR3: CASSLGQGIQETQYF; J: TRBJ2-5; size: few; V: TRBV7-9; D: TRBD1
DNA: TGTGCCACCAGCAGGTTTAATCAGCCCCAGCATTTT; CDR3: CATSRFNQPQHF; J: TRBJ1-5; size: -; V: TRBV15; D: -
DNA: TGTGCCAGCAGTTACTCCGACAGGGTATCCTACGAGCAGTACTTC; CDR3: CASSYSDRVSYEQYF; J: TRBJ2-7; size: few; V: TRBV6-6; D: TRBD1
DNA: TGTGCCAGCAGCACCGGGAGGGGTTGGGCCTACAATGAGCAGTTCTTC; CDR3: CASSTGRGWAYNEQFF; J: TRBJ2-1; size: once; V: TRBV12-3/TRBV12-4; D: TRBD2
DNA: TGTGCCAGCTCAGTACTAGCGGGCCCTTCCTACAATGAGCAGTTCTTC; CDR3: CASSVLAGPSYNEQFF; J: TRBJ2-1; size: few; V: TRBV18; D: TRBD2
DNA: TGTGCCAGCTCACCAAGACAGGGGGCGATCACAGATACGCAGTATTTT; CDR3: CASSPRQGAITDTQYF; J: TRBJ2-3; size: -; V: TRBV18; D: TRBD1
DNA: TGTGCCACCAGTATAAGAGGGAACACCGGGGAGCTGTTTTTT; CDR3: CATSIRGNTGELFF; J: TRBJ2-2; size: few; V: TRBV24-1; D: -
DNA: TGCAGCGTTGAAGAACCGGTGGGGGGGAACTATGGCTACACCTTC; CDR3: CSVEEPVGGNYGYTF; J: TRBJ1-2; size: -; V: TRBV29-1; D: -
DNA: TGTGCCAGCAGCCAAGTCATCAATGAGCAGTTCTTC; CDR3: CASSQVINEQFF; J: TRBJ2-1; size: many; V: TRBV7-2; D: -
DNA: TGTGCCAGCTCACCATTTGAAAGGGTTAGCAATCAGCCCCAGCATTTT; CDR3: CASSPFERVSNQPQHF; J: TRBJ1-5; size: few; V: TRBV18; D: -
DNA: TGTGCCAGCTCACCCTGGACTAGCGCGGATTGGAACGAGCAGTACTTC; CDR3: CASSPWTSADWNEQYF; J: TRBJ2-7; size: -; V: TRBV18; D: TRBD2
DNA: TGTGCCAGCAACCAGGGAATTGAGCAGTTCTTC; CDR3: CASNQGIEQFF; J: TRBJ2-1; size: few; V: TRBV6-2/TRBV6-3; D: -
DNA: TGCGCCAGCAGACCCCATAGCGGGAGGGCCGAGAATGAGCAGTTCTTC; CDR3: CASRPHSGRAENEQFF; J: TRBJ2-1; size: -; V: TRBV4-3; D: TRBD2
DNA: TGTGCCAGCAGTGACGACGGGACAGGGCACCCCGGGGAGCTGTTTTTT; CDR3: CASSDDGTGHPGELFF; J: TRBJ2-2; size: -; V: TRBV6-4; D: TRBD1
DNA: TGCAGCGCCAGGACAGGGTGGAACTACGAGCAGTACTTC; CDR3: CSARTGWNYEQYF; J: TRBJ2-7; size: -; V: TRBV29-1; D: TRBD1
DNA: TGTGCCAGCAGCGCTATAAGCGGGAGTAGGGATACGCAGTATTTT; CDR3: CASSAISGSRDTQYF; J: TRBJ2-3; size: -; V: TRBV7-2; D: TRBD2
DNA: TGTGCCAGCAGTTACTCGGGGGGCGGGAGGGCCTACGAGCAGTACTTC; CDR3: CASSYSGGGRAYEQYF; J: TRBJ2-7; size: -; V: TRBV6-2/TRBV6-3; D: TRBD2
DNA: TGTGCCAGCTCGAGGGGACAGGGGGCTGGTAATGGCTACACCTTC; CDR3: CASSRGQGAGNGYTF; J: TRBJ1-2; size: few; V: TRBV27; D: TRBD1
DNA: TGCAGTGCTAGAGATCTTAGGTTGGGGACAGGGAAAGAGACCCAGTACTTC; CDR3: CSARDLRLGTGKETQYF; J: TRBJ2-5; size: -; V: TRBV20-1; D: TRBD1
DNA: TGCGCCAGCAGCTTGGCCCAGGGCCGGGCGGGGAACGCTGAAGCTTTCTTT; CDR3: CASSLAQGRAGNAEAFF; J: TRBJ1-1; size: few; V: TRBV5-1; D: -
DNA: TGTGCCAGCAGCGGGGGACAGGGGGTTGTGGGGGAGCTGTTTTTT; CDR3: CASSGGQGVVGELFF; J: TRBJ2-2; size: few; V: TRBV12-3/TRBV12-4; D: TRBD1
DNA: TGTGCCACCAGTGAAGGGACAGGGGGCGTTGATGGCTACACCTTC; CDR3: CATSEGTGGVDGYTF; J: TRBJ1-2; size: -; V: TRBV24-1; D: TRBD1
DNA: TGTGCCAGCAGCCAAGATTTAGGCTCTACTGACTACTTC; CDR3: CASSQDLGSTDYF; J: TRBJ2-7; size: few; V: TRBV14; D: -
DNA: TGTGCCAGCAGCGGACTAGCGGGGGATTACAATGAGCAGTTCTTC; CDR3: CASSGLAGDYNEQFF; J: TRBJ2-1; size: -; V: TRBV6-1; D: TRBD2